The present entry profiles one T cell receptor (beta chain) with its context. The data stem from a study of memory CD4+ T cells and cytomegalovirus serostatus. The CDR3 has 13 amino acids. Between the trimmed V and J ends, which lost 2 bases and 2 bases, there was a span of 7 bases. Germline CDR1 SGHDT, CDR2 YYEEEE. The sort gate was single viable CD3+CD4+CD8-CD45RO+ cells for memory CD4+ T cells. Study processing details: Out-of-frame sequences were removed, leaving 2 million to 2.5 million distinct TCRbeta sequences. Data came from immunoSEQ multiplex PCR; TCRdb stores just in-frame clones and leaves some out. V, J and clone size reflect that table, while D and trimming were determined from the DNA. This table has about 58,000 clones, about four fifths appearing once.

Sequenced: memory CD4+ T cells from blood. V usage is TRBV5-6 and J usage is TRBJ2-5, with TRBD2 as a possible D gene (6 bases). The receptor was isolated from an adult in good health and CMV-seronegative. Some clones in this sample may be carry-over from other donors' samples. The CDR3 nucleotides read TGTGCCAGCAGCTTCCGGGAGCAAGAGACCCAGTACTTC. Its translation: CASSFREQETQYF.